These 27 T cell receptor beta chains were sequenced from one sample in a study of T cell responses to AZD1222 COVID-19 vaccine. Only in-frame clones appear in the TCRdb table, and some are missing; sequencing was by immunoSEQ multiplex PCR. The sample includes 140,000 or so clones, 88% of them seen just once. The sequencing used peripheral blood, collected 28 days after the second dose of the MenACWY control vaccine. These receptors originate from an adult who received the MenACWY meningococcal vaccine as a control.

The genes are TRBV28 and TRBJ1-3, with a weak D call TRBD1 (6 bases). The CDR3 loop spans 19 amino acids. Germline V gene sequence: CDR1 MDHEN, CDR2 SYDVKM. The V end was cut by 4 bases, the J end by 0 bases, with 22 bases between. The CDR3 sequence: CASSSFLRGADNSGNTIYF. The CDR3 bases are TGTGCCAGCAGTTCCTTTTTGAGGGGGGCAGACAACTCTGGAAACACCATATATTTT.

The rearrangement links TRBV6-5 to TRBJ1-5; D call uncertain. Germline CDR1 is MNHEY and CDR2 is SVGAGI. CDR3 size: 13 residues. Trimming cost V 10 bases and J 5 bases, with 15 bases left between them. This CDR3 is CATRGFGDQPQHF. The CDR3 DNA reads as TGTGCCACGCGGGGATTCGGCGATCAGCCCCAGCATTTT.

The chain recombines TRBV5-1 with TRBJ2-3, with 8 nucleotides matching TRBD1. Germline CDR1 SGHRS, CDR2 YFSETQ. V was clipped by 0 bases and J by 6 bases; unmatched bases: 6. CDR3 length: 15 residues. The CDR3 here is CASSLAGQGGDTQYF. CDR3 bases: TGCGCCAGCAGCTTGGCCGGACAGGGTGGGGATACGCAGTATTTT.

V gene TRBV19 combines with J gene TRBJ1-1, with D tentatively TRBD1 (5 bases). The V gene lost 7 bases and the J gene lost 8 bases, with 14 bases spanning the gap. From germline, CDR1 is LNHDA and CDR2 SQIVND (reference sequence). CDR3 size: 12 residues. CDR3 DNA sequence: TGTGCCAGTATCCGAGGGGCAGACGAAGCTTTCTTT. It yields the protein CASIRGADEAFF.

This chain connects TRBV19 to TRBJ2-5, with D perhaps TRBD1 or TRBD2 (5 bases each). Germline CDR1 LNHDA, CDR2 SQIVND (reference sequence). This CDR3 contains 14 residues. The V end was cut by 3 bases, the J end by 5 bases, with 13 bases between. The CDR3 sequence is CASSMWGPGETQYF. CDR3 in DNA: TGTGCCAGTAGTATGTGGGGACCGGGGGAGACCCAGTACTTC.

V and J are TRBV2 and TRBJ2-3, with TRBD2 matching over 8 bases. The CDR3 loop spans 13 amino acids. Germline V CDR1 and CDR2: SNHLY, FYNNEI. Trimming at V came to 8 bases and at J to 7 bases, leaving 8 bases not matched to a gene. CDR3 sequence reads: CASREGVLNTQYF. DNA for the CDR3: TGTGCCAGCCGGGAGGGTGTTTTAAATACGCAGTATTTT.

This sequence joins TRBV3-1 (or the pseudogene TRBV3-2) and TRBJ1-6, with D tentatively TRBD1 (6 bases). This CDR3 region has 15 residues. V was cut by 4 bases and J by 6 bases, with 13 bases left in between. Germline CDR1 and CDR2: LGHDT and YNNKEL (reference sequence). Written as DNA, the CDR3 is TGTGCCAGCAGCCCCCGGACAGCCGTTAATTCACCCCTCCACTTT. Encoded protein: CASSPRTAVNSPLHF.

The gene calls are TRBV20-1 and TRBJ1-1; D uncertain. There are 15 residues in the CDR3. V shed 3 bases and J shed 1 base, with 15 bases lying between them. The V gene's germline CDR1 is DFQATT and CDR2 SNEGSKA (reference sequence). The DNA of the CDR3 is TGCAGTGCTAGTACGTGGAAGTTCAGGAACACTGAAGCTTTCTTT. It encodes CSASTWKFRNTEAFF.

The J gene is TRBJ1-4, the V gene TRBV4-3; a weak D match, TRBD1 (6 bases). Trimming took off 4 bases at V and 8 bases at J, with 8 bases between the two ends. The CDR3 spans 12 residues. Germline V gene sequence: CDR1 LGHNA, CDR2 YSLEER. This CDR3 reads CASSPQGEKLFF. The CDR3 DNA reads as TGCGCCAGCAGCCCCCAGGGGGAAAAACTGTTTTTT.

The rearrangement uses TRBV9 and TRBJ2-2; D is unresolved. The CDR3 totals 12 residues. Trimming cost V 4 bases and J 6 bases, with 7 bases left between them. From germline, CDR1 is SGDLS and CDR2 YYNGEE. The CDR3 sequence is CASSIRPGELFF. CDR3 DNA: TGTGCCAGCAGCATCAGGCCCGGGGAGCTGTTTTTT.

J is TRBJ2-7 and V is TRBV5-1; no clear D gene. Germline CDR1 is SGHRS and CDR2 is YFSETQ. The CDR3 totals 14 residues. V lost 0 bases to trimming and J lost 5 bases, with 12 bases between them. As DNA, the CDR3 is TGCGCCAGCAGCTTGGGATCGGCACTCAACGAGCAGTACTTC. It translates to CASSLGSALNEQYF.

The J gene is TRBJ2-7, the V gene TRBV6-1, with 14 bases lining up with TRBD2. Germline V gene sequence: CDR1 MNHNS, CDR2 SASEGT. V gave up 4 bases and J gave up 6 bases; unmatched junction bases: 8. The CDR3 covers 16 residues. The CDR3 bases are TGTGCCAGCAGTGGCGGGACTAGCGGGAGTATGTCCGAGCAGTACTTC. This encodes CASSGGTSGSMSEQYF.

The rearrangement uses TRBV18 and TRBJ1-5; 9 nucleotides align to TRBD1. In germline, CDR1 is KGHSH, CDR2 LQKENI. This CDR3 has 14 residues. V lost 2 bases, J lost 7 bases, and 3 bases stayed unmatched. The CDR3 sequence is CASSPGTGYQPQHF. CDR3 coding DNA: TGTGCCAGCTCACCAGGGACAGGGTACCAGCCCCAGCATTTT.

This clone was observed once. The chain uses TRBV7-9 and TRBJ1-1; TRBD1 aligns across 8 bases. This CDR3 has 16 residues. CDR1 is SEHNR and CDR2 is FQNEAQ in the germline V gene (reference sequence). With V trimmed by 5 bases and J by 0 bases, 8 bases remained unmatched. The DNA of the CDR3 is TGTGCCAGCAGCATCCTAGACAGGGGCGTGAACACTGAAGCTTTCTTT. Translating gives CASSILDRGVNTEAFF.

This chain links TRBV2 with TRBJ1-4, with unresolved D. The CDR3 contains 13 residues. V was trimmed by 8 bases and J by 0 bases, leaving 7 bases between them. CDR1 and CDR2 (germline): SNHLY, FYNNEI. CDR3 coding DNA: TGTGCCAGCCGAGATTCAACTAATGAAAAACTGTTTTTT. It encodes CASRDSTNEKLFF.

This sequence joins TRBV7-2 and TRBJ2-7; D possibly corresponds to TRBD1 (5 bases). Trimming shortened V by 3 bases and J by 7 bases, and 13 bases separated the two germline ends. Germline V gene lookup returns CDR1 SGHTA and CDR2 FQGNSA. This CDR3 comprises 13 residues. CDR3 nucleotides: TGTGCCAGCAGCTTCCTAGGGGATGGGGAGCAGTACTTC. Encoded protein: CASSFLGDGEQYF.

CDR3 protein: CASSQAGQFLGTEAFF. In DNA, the CDR3 is TGTGCCAGCAGCCAGGCAGGACAGTTTTTGGGCACTGAAGCTTTCTTT. The chain joins TRBV3-1 (or the pseudogene TRBV3-2) to TRBJ1-1, with a weak D call TRBD1 (6 bases). This CDR3 has 16 amino acids. In germline, CDR1 is LGHDT, CDR2 YNNKEL (reference sequence). The V end was cut by 3 bases, the J end by 4 bases, with 18 bases between.

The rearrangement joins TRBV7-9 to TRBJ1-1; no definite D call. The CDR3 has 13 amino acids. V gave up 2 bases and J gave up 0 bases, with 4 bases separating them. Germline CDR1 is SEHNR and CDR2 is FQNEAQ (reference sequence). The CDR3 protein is CASSLIVNTEAFF. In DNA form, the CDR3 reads TGTGCCAGCAGCTTAATTGTGAACACTGAAGCTTTCTTT.

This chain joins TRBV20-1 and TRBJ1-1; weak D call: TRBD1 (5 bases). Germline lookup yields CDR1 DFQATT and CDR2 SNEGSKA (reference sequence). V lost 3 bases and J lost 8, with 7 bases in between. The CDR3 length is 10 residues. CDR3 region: CSASHREAFF. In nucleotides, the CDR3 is TGCAGTGCTAGTCACAGGGAAGCTTTCTTT.

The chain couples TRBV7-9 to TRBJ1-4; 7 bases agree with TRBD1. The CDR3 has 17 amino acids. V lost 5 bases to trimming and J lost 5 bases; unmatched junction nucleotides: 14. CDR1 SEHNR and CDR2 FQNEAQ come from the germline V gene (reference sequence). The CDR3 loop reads CASSPDPTQGENEKLFF. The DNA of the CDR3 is TGTGCCAGCAGCCCCGACCCGACGCAGGGGGAGAATGAAAAACTGTTTTTT.

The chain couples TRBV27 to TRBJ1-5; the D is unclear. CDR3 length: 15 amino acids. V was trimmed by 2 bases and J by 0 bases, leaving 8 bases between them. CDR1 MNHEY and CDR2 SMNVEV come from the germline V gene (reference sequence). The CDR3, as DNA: TGTGCCAGCAGTTTAATGTGGAATAGCAATCAGCCCCAGCATTTT. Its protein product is CASSLMWNSNQPQHF.

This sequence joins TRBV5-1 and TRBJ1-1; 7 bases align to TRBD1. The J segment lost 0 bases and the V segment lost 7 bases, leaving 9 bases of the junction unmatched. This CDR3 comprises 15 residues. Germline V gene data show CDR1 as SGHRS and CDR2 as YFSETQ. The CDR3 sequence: CASGMGQLMNTEAFF. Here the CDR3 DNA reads TGCGCCAGCGGCATGGGACAGCTTATGAACACTGAAGCTTTCTTT.

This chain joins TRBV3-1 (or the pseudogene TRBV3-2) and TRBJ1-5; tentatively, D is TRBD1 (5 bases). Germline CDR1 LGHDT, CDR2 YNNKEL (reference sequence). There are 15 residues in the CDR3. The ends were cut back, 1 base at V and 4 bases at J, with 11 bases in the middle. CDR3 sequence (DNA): TGTGCCAGCAGCCAAGTCCCCGGGACGAATCAGCCCCAGCATTTT. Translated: CASSQVPGTNQPQHF.

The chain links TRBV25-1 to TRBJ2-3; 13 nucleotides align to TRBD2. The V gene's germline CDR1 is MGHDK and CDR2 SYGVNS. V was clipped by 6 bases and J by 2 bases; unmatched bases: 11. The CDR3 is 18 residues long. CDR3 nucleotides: TGTGCCAGCAGGGAACTAGCGGGAGGGCCGATGTCCACAGATACGCAGTATTTT. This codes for CASRELAGGPMSTDTQYF. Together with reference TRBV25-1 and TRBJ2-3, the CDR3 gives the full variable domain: EADIYQTPRYLVIGTGKKITLECSQTMGHDKMYWYQQDPGMELHLIHYSYGVNSTEKGDLSSESTVSRIRTEHFPLTLESARPSHTSQYLCASRELAGGPMSTDTQYFGPGTRLTVL.

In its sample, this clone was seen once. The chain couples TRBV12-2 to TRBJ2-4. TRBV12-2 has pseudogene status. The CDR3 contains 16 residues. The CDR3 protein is CASRLARTPDANIQYF. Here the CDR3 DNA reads TGTGCAAGTCGCTTAGCTCGGACCCCTGACGCCAACATTCAGTACTTC.

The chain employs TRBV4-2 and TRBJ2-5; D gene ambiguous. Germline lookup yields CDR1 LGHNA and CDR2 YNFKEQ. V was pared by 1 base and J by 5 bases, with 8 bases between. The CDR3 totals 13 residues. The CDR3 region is CASSQAPGETQYF. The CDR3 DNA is TGTGCCAGCAGCCAAGCTCCTGGGGAGACCCAGTACTTC.

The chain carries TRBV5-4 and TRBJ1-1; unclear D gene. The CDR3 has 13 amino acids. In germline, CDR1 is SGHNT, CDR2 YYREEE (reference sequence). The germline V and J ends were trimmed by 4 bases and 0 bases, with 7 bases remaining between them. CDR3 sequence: CASSKEVNTEAFF. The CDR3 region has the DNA TGTGCCAGCAGCAAAGAAGTGAACACTGAAGCTTTCTTT. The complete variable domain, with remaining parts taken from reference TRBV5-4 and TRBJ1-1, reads ETGVTQSPTHLIKTRGQQVTLRCSSQSGHNTVSWYQQALGQGPQFIFQYYREEENGRGNFPPRFSGLQFPNYSSELNVNALELDDSALYLCASSKEVNTEAFFGQGTRLTVV.